This is a list of T cell receptor beta chains from one sample in a study of blood T cell repertoires in COVID-19. The protocol was immunoSEQ multiplex PCR, while the TCRdb copy is restricted to in-frame clones and leaves out a portion. The data hold about half a million clones, with approximately 90% observed a single time. Sequencing input: PBMCs or T cells enriched from blood (not recorded which). All receptors derive from a woman in her sixties or seventies who had recovered from COVID-19. Each CDR3 is given with its conserved first and last residue. A D gene is named only where the DNA matches it firmly. Clone size is shown for a subset of rows, as once, few, many or a class of expanded clone.

>NA|TRBJ1-2|11|TRBV29-1|NA
CSVDGSYGYTF
TGCAGCGTTGATGGCAGCTATGGCTACACCTTC
>NA|TRBJ2-6|15|TRBV6-5|NA
CASSSGGTGANVLTF
TGTGCCAGCAGCTCCGGGGGAACTGGGGCCAACGTCCTGACTTTC
>NA|TRBJ1-2|14|TRBV10-3|NA
CAISDGGRNYGYTF
TGTGCCATCAGTGACGGCGGGAGGAACTATGGCTACACCTTC
>NA|TRBJ2-7|14|TRBV2|few
CASTRGGLGYEQYF
TGTGCCAGCACACGGGGTGGTTTGGGCTACGAGCAGTACTTC
>NA|TRBJ1-5|15|TRBV7-2|NA
CASSFLGLGNQPQHF
TGTGCCAGCAGCTTCCTGGGGCTGGGCAATCAGCCCCAGCATTTT
>TRBD2|TRBJ2-3|14|TRBV5-1|NA
CASSTGTSIDTQYF
TGCGCCAGCAGCACCGGGACTAGCATAGATACGCAGTATTTT
>TRBD2|TRBJ2-1|13|TRBV24-1|NA
CATTESGGYEQFF
TGTGCCACCACCGAATCGGGGGGTTATGAGCAGTTCTTC
>NA|TRBJ1-2|13|TRBV12-3/TRBV12-4|NA
CASSLQVNYGYTF
TGTGCCAGCAGTCTACAGGTGAACTATGGCTACACCTTC
>NA|TRBJ2-2|18|TRBV10-3|NA
CAISEGRLGGGFTGELFF
TGTGCCATCAGTGAGGGGCGCCTGGGCGGGGGCTTTACCGGGGAGCTGTTTTTT
>NA|TRBJ2-5|11|TRBV30|NA
CAWSTDKTQYF
TGTGCCTGGAGTACAGATAAGACCCAGTACTTC
>TRBD1|TRBJ2-2|14|TRBV11-2|few
CASSFDDRAGELFF
TGTGCCAGCAGCTTTGACGACAGGGCCGGGGAGCTGTTTTTT
>NA|TRBJ1-3|16|TRBV13|NA
CASSLSGPLSGNTIYF
TGTGCCAGCAGCTTATCAGGGCCCCTCTCTGGAAACACCATATATTTT
>NA|TRBJ1-2|13|TRBV24-1|NA
CATSDPTGYGYTF
TGTGCCACCAGTGACCCAACGGGCTATGGCTACACCTTC
>TRBD1|TRBJ1-2|13|TRBV12-3/TRBV12-4|NA
CASTLGQGNGYTF
TGTGCCAGCACTTTAGGACAGGGCAATGGCTACACCTTC
>TRBD2|TRBJ2-3|16|TRBV5-1|NA
CASSLSIAGGADTQYF
TGCGCCAGCAGCCTATCTATAGCGGGGGGCGCAGATACGCAGTATTTT
>NA|TRBJ1-2|13|TRBV12-3/TRBV12-4|NA
CASSLRGDYGYTF
TGTGCCAGCAGTTTAAGGGGTGACTATGGCTACACCTTC
>TRBD1|TRBJ1-2|14|TRBV19|NA
CASRADRGSNGYTF
TGTGCCAGTAGGGCGGACAGGGGCTCTAATGGCTACACCTTC
>NA|TRBJ1-1|13|TRBV3-1/TRBV3-2|NA
CASSRAPDTEAFF
TGTGCCAGCAGCCGAGCCCCGGACACTGAAGCTTTCTTT
>TRBD1|TRBJ1-2|11|TRBV12-3/TRBV12-4|NA
CASRTGYGYTF
TGTGCCAGCAGGACAGGGTACGGCTACACCTTC
>NA|TRBJ1-6|16|TRBV5-1|NA
CASSLVGGSYNSPLHF
TGCGCCAGCAGCTTGGTAGGGGGCTCCTATAATTCACCCCTCCACTTT
>TRBD1|TRBJ1-4|15|TRBV3-1/TRBV3-2|NA
CASSRRQQGGEKLFF
TGTGCCAGCAGCCGGAGGCAACAGGGGGGAGAAAAACTGTTTTTT
>NA|TRBJ1-2|15|TRBV6-5|NA
CASTLREVANYGYTF
TGTGCCAGCACCCTAAGGGAAGTAGCGAACTATGGCTACACCTTC
>TRBD1|TRBJ1-5|16|TRBV7-8|NA
CASSGGDRRPNQPQHF
TGTGCCAGCAGCGGGGGGGACAGGCGACCTAATCAGCCCCAGCATTTT
>NA|TRBJ2-1|16|TRBV13|NA
CASSSSARGSLNEQFF
TGTGCCAGCAGCTCGTCCGCCAGGGGCTCCTTAAATGAGCAGTTCTTC
>TRBD1|TRBJ1-5|15|TRBV7-2|few
CASSLSGTGNQPQHF
TGTGCCAGCAGCTTATCAGGGACAGGGAATCAGCCCCAGCATTTT
>TRBD2|TRBJ2-1|15|TRBV2|NA
CASSEYSSGGVEQFF
TGTGCCAGCAGTGAATACTCTAGCGGGGGGGTAGAGCAGTTCTTC
>TRBD1|TRBJ2-6|18|TRBV5-1|NA
CASSGTGDSFPGANVLTF
TGCGCCAGCAGCGGGACAGGGGATTCTTTCCCTGGGGCCAACGTCCTGACTTTC
>TRBD1|TRBJ2-5|14|TRBV7-2|NA
CASSLGTGGQTQYF
TGTGCCAGCAGCTTAGGGACAGGGGGCCAGACCCAGTACTTC
>TRBD2|TRBJ2-1|11|TRBV19|NA
CVAGNYNEQFF
TGTGTAGCGGGGAATTACAATGAGCAGTTCTTC
>NA|TRBJ2-2|14|TRBV19|NA
CASSITRNTGELFF
TGTGCCAGTAGTATAACTCGGAACACCGGGGAGCTGTTTTTT
>NA|TRBJ1-4|14|TRBV27|NA
CASKTLSTNEKLFF
TGTGCCAGCAAGACTCTCTCAACTAATGAAAAACTGTTTTTT
>TRBD1|TRBJ1-5|15|TRBV20-1|NA
CSASEGQGWNQPQHF
TGCAGTGCTAGTGAGGGACAGGGATGGAATCAGCCCCAGCATTTT
>NA|TRBJ2-6|19|TRBV7-8|NA
CASSLGRRLQPSGANVLTF
TGTGCCAGCAGCTTAGGTCGACGTCTACAGCCCTCTGGGGCCAACGTCCTGACTTTC
>NA|TRBJ1-1|14|TRBV18|NA
CASSADRSNTEAFF
TGTGCCAGCTCGGCGGACAGATCGAACACTGAAGCTTTCTTT